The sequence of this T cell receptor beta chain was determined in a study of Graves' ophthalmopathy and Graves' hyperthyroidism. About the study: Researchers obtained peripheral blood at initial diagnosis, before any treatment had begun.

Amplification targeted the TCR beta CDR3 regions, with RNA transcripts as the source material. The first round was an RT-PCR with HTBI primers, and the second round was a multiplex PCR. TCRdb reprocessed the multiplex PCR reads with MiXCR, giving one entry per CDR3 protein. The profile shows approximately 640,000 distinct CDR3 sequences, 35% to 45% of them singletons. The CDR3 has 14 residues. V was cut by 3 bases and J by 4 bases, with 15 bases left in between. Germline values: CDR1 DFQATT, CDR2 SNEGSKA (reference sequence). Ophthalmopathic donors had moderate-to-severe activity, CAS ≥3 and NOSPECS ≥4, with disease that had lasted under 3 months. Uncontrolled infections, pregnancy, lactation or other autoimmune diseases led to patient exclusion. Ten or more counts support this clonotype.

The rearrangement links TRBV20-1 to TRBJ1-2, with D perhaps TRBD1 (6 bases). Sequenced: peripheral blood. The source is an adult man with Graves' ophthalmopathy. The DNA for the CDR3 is TGCAGTGCTAGGGAGCCGGACAGAGTCTATGGCTACACCTTC. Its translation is CSAREPDRVYGYTF.